These T cell receptor beta chains were read from a single sample in a study of cytomegalovirus exposure and HLA in healthy donors. Sequencing was performed with immunoSEQ multiplex PCR; in TCRdb, only in-frame clones are kept and a portion is missing. Of roughly 200,000 clones listed, approximately 11% are singletons. The sequenced sample was PBMCs. All receptors come from a man aged 45 to 65 in good health and CMV-seropositive. CDR3s include the opening cysteine and the closing phenylalanine or tryptophan. D genes are given only for firm matches. Only part of the rows carry a size: once, few, many, or a class if the clone is expanded.

TRBD2,TRBV9,few,TRBJ2-5,CASGVGAGGGETQYF,TGTGCCAGCGGCGTAGGAGCGGGGGGCGGTGAGACCCAGTACTTC
TRBD1,TRBV10-3,few,TRBJ1-6,CAIREGQVTNSPLHF,TGTGCCATCAGGGAGGGACAGGTGACTAATTCACCCCTCCACTTT
TRBD1,TRBV7-9,-,TRBJ1-2,CASSPRTGGYGYTF,TGTGCCAGCAGCCCGAGAACAGGGGGCTATGGCTACACCTTC
TRBD1,TRBV7-9,few,TRBJ1-2,CASSRQGPRDGYTF,TGTGCCAGCAGCCGACAGGGGCCGCGAGATGGCTACACCTTC
-,TRBV19,-,TRBJ2-7,CASSIQRSSYEQYF,TGTGCCAGTAGTATCCAGAGGTCCTCCTACGAGCAGTACTTC
TRBD2,TRBV10-3,few,TRBJ2-3,CAIRIRGAGDRDTQYF,TGTGCCATCAGAATCCGAGGGGCGGGGGATCGAGATACGCAGTATTTT
-,TRBV15,-,TRBJ2-1,CATSREVSGEVQFF,TGTGCCACCAGCAGAGAGGTATCGGGGGAGGTGCAGTTCTTC
TRBD2,TRBV7-2,-,TRBJ2-5,CASSPKRGGPETQYF,TGTGCCAGCAGCCCAAAGCGGGGGGGCCCAGAGACCCAGTACTTC
-,TRBV7-9,-,TRBJ1-2,CASSSQGLYGYTF,TGTGCCAGCAGCTCCCAGGGGCTCTATGGCTACACCTTC
TRBD1,TRBV7-8,-,TRBJ1-4,CASSLAGGTGNEKLFF,TGTGCCAGCAGCTTAGCGGGTGGGACAGGGAATGAAAAACTGTTTTTT
-,TRBV7-3,-,TRBJ1-1,CASSLISNTEAFF,TGTGCCAGCAGCTTAATCTCGAACACTGAAGCTTTCTTT
-,TRBV9,few,TRBJ1-2,CASSARRGGYTF,TGTGCCAGCAGCGCACGGCGCGGTGGCTACACCTTC
TRBD1,TRBV6-5,-,TRBJ1-2,CASSKGQGLGYTF,TGTGCCAGCAGTAAAGGACAGGGCTTGGGCTACACCTTC
-,TRBV10-3,few,TRBJ1-5,CAISEQNNQPQHF,TGTGCCATCAGTGAACAGAACAATCAGCCCCAGCATTTT
TRBD2,TRBV6-1,few,TRBJ2-1,CASSETFAGLASQQFF,TGTGCCAGCAGTGAAACGTTTGCGGGACTAGCCTCTCAGCAGTTCTTC
-,TRBV19,-,TRBJ2-1,CASKEGSVRFF,TGTGCCAGTAAGGAGGGCTCAGTAAGGTTCTTC
-,TRBV30,few,TRBJ1-4,CAWGRVRGEKLFF,TGTGCCTGGGGGAGGGTGAGGGGGGAAAAACTGTTTTTT
TRBD1,TRBV30,few,TRBJ1-4,CAWRGTGYNEKLFF,TGTGCCTGGAGGGGGACAGGGTATAATGAAAAACTGTTTTTT
TRBD2,TRBV12-5,-,TRBJ2-7,CASGLLGTSGGIYEQYF,TGTGCTAGTGGTTTGCTAGGGACTAGCGGGGGGATATACGAGCAGTACTTC
-,TRBV19,few,TRBJ1-1,CASSPSRVNTEAFF,TGTGCCAGTAGTCCTTCACGGGTTAACACTGAAGCTTTCTTT
TRBD1,TRBV6-4,few,TRBJ2-7,CASSARGSAEQYF,TGTGCCAGCAGTGCCAGGGGGAGTGCCGAGCAGTACTTC
-,TRBV28,-,TRBJ2-7,CASSLGRGEQYF,TGTGCCAGCAGTTTAGGGAGGGGGGAGCAGTACTTC
-,TRBV11-3,few,TRBJ2-7,CASAPRDSSFYEQYF,TGTGCCAGCGCTCCACGGGACTCCTCATTCTACGAGCAGTACTTC
TRBD1,TRBV11-3,-,TRBJ2-5,CASSAYRGRETQYF,TGTGCCAGCAGCGCATACAGGGGGCGCGAGACCCAGTACTTC
-,TRBV5-1,-,TRBJ1-3,CASSLGQGNTIYF,TGCGCCAGCAGCTTGGGACAGGGAAACACCATATATTTT
TRBD1,TRBV29-1,-,TRBJ2-3,CSVDRGRTDTQYF,TGCAGCGTAGACAGGGGGAGGACAGATACGCAGTATTTT
TRBD1,TRBV5-1,few,TRBJ2-3,CASSRTGGNTDTQYF,TGCGCCAGCAGCCGGACAGGGGGCAACACAGATACGCAGTATTTT
TRBD2,TRBV28,-,TRBJ2-5,CASDPGGQETQYF,TGTGCCAGCGACCCGGGGGGCCAAGAGACCCAGTACTTC
-,TRBV5-1,-,TRBJ1-2,CASSLDAEPRRHNTF,TGCGCCAGCAGCTTGGACGCAGAGCCTCGCAGACATAACACCTTC
TRBD1,TRBV30,few,TRBJ1-1,CAWSSQTGLAEAFF,TGTGCCTGGAGTTCCCAGACAGGGTTGGCTGAAGCTTTCTTT
-,TRBV7-9,-,TRBJ1-1,CASSLGANMNTEAFF,TGTGCCAGCAGCTTAGGGGCAAACATGAACACTGAAGCTTTCTTT
-,TRBV5-8,few,TRBJ1-5,CASSLNRALGDSNQPQHF,TGTGCCAGCAGCTTAAACAGGGCCCTGGGTGATAGCAATCAGCCCCAGCATTTT
TRBD2,TRBV9,-,TRBJ2-2,CASSVAGGPTGELFF,TGTGCCAGCAGCGTAGCGGGGGGGCCGACCGGGGAGCTGTTTTTT
-,TRBV7-9,-,TRBJ2-7,CASSLEAGSSYEQYF,TGTGCCAGCAGCTTAGAGGCAGGTAGCTCCTACGAGCAGTACTTC
-,TRBV5-1,few,TRBJ1-1,CASSLGSTLNTEAFF,TGCGCCAGCAGCTTGGGAAGTACTCTGAACACTGAAGCTTTCTTT